Each of the 6 T cell receptor beta chains below was sequenced from the same sample in a study of blood T cell repertoires in COVID-19. Assay: immunoSEQ multiplex PCR; the TCRdb copy retains only in-frame clones and omits some. The data contain about 270,000 clones, almost 85% of them seen just once; the ten biggest clones take up around 10%. Sequencing was done on a sample of PBMCs or T cells enriched from blood (not recorded which). The receptors come from a woman aged 45-60 years with acute COVID-19.

The chain is built from TRBV29-1 and TRBJ2-7; 9 positions match TRBD1. V lost 6 bases and J lost 3; bases outside the gene matches: 6. Germline V gives CDR1 SQVTM, CDR2 ANQGSEA. The CDR3 totals 13 residues. Here the CDR3 DNA reads TGCAGCGTGACCGGGACAGGGCTCTACGAGCAGTACTTC. This translates into CSVTGTGLYEQYF.

The V call is TRBV18, the J call TRBJ1-2, with TRBD1 matching 7 bases. V was pared by 0 bases and J by 2 bases, with 3 bases of the junction left unmatched. The CDR3 contains 15 residues. Germline V CDR1 and CDR2: KGHSH, LQKENI. The CDR3 sequence is CASSPPTGQNYGYTF. DNA of the CDR3: TGTGCCAGCTCACCACCGACGGGACAGAACTATGGCTACACCTTC.

The chain carries TRBV19 and TRBJ1-5; D is unresolved. Germline CDR1 is LNHDA and CDR2 is SQIVND (reference sequence). There are 16 residues in the CDR3. V gave up 7 bases and J gave up 4 bases, with 20 bases separating them. The CDR3 region has the DNA TGTGCCAGTATCCCTAGTATCCCGGTCATTAATCAGCCCCAGCATTTT. Its translation is CASIPSIPVINQPQHF.

V and J are TRBV7-9 and TRBJ2-7; 7 nucleotides agree with TRBD1. With V trimmed by 8 bases and J by 3 bases, 16 bases remained unmatched. Germline-derived CDR1 and CDR2 are SEHNR and FQNEAQ (reference sequence). The CDR3 loop spans 16 amino acids. The CDR3 protein is CASSVLTRGQSYEQYF. The CDR3 DNA follows: TGTGCCAGCTCCGTCCTGACACGGGGACAGAGCTACGAGCAGTACTTC.

The chain uses TRBV7-2 and TRBJ1-5; the match to TRBD1 covers 7 bases. Germline values: CDR1 SGHTA, CDR2 FQGNSA. The CDR3 has 15 residues. V shed 2 bases, J shed 2 bases, and the junction held 3 bases outside the gene matches. CDR3 DNA sequence: TGTGCCAGCAGCTTATACAGGGGTGGCAATCAGCCCCAGCATTTT. Protein: CASSLYRGGNQPQHF.

This clone appeared a single time. J is TRBJ1-1 and V is TRBV5-1; no clear D gene. V gave up 0 bases and J gave up 2 bases, with 8 bases separating them. The germline V gene has CDR1 SGHRS and CDR2 YFSETQ. The CDR3 extends over 14 amino acids. CDR3 sequence reads: CASSLDKSNTEAFF. The CDR3 coding sequence is TGCGCCAGCAGCTTGGATAAGAGCAACACTGAAGCTTTCTTT.